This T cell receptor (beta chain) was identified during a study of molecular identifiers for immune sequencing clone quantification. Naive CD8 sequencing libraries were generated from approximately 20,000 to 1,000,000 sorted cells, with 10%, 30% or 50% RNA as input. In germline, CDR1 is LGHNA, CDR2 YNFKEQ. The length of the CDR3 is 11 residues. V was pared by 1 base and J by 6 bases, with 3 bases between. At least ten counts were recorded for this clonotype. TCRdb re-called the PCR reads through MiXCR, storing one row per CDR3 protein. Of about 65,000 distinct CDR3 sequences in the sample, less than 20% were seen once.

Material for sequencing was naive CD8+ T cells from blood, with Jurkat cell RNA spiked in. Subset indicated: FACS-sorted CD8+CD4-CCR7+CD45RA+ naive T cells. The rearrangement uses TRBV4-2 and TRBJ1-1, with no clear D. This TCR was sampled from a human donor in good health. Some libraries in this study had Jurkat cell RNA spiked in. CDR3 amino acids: CASSQGPEAFF. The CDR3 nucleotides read TGTGCCAGCAGCCAAGGTCCTGAAGCTTTCTTT.